A single sample gave rise to the 5 T cell receptor beta chains below, sequenced in a study of T cells after yellow fever vaccination. TCRdb recomputed calls from the 5' RACE reads with MiXCR, one row per CDR3 protein. Altogether 450,000 to 550,000 distinct CDR3 sequences are present, 21% being singletons, with the ten largest covering about a sixth. This material consisted of PBMCs, taken roughly 23 days after the first yellow fever vaccination. All receptors derive from a man aged 18 to 30 who received the YFV17D yellow fever vaccine.

The sample holds a few counts of this clonotype. CDR3 sequence: CASSLSGVANYGYTF. CDR3 bases: TGTGCCAGCAGCTTATCAGGGGTAGCTAACTATGGCTACACCTTC. The rearrangement joins TRBV7-9 to TRBJ1-2; a possible D gene is TRBD1 (6 bases). V lost 2 bases, J lost 0 bases, and 10 bases lay in between. The CDR3 is 15 residues long. The germline V gene encodes CDR1 SEHNR and CDR2 FQNEAQ (reference sequence).

The rearrangement joins TRBV10-1 to TRBJ2-1; 7 bases fit TRBD1. Looked up from germline, CDR1 is WNHNN and CDR2 is SYGVQD (reference sequence). J gave up 8 bases and V 0 bases, and 4 bases lay outside the gene matches. This CDR3 contains 14 residues. This CDR3 reads CASSESHRGHEQFF. In DNA, the CDR3 is TGCGCCAGCAGTGAGTCCCACAGGGGCCATGAGCAGTTCTTC.

V usage is TRBV12-3 or TRBV12-4 and J usage is TRBJ1-3, with 7 bases lining up with TRBD1. The CDR3 is made up of 14 amino acids. Losses at the gene ends were 5 bases for V and 9 bases for J; bases not matched to a gene: 10. For the CDR3, the DNA is TGTGCCAGCAGTCCTACGACAGGGTCGGGCACCATATATTTT. This encodes CASSPTTGSGTIYF.

This clonotype has a single count. The chain combines TRBV4-1 with TRBJ2-5; a possible D gene is TRBD1 (6 bases). In germline, CDR1 is MGHRA, CDR2 YSYEKL. Trimming cost V 0 bases and J 1 base, with 6 bases left between them. CDR3 length equals 14 residues. As DNA, the CDR3 is TGCGCCAGCAGCCAAGAGGACAGCCAAGAGACCCAGTACTTC. Its protein is CASSQEDSQETQYF.

The genes are TRBV6-2 or TRBV6-3 and TRBJ2-3; D unresolved. Trimming removed 7 bases from V and 5 bases from J, with 19 bases in between. This CDR3 is 15 amino acids long. Looked up from germline, CDR1 is MNHEY and CDR2 is SVGEGT. CDR3 loop: CASTNGRIFGDTQYF. The CDR3 nucleotides are TGTGCCAGCACCAACGGGCGGATTTTCGGAGATACGCAGTATTTT.